This T cell receptor (beta chain) was retrieved from a study of OX40 agonist ivuxolimab in advanced cancers. Study in general: Partial responses occurred in three patients (one hepatocellular carcinoma, two cutaneous melanoma). Study outcomes and limitations: Within 6 weeks, CD4+ and CD8+ blood T cells expanded clonally at 0.1 to 3.0 mg/kg.

Blood specimens came from baseline, cycle 4 day 1, and cycle 7 day 1. Assay used: immunoSEQ multiplex PCR; TCRdb lists only in-frame clones, some missing. The sample shows about 80,000 clones, around 84% of them seen only once. A word on this clone: The antigen remains unidentified.

Specimen: CD4+ or CD8+ T cells sorted from blood, collected in a trial of the OX40 agonist ivuxolimab. This TCR came from an adult with an advanced solid tumor such as melanoma, head and neck, liver or kidney cancer.

CDR3 amino acids: CASSKTGPSPAETQYF. The CDR3 coding sequence is TGTGCCAGCAGCAAAACCGGGCCATCACCCGCAGAGACCCAGTACTTC. The gene calls are TRBV7-6 and TRBJ2-5; D gene unclear. CDR1 SGHVS and CDR2 FNYEAQ come from the germline V gene. CDR3 size: 16 residues. V dropped 5 bases and J dropped 4 bases, with 20 bases sitting between them.